This TCR beta chain appears in the sequencing data of a study of read filtering for tumor transcriptome and immune sequencing. The library was built from about 370 ng RNA with molecular barcoded adaptors for alpha/delta and beta/gamma chains. TCRdb called the reads again in MiXCR, with one record for every CDR3 protein. The sample shows about 130,000 distinct CDR3 sequences, 10% to 15% of them seen only once. V gave up 2 bases and J gave up 2 bases, with 6 bases separating them. This CDR3 comprises 13 residues. Germline CDR1 is LNHDA and CDR2 is SQIVND (reference sequence). This clonotype was picked up many times.

What was sequenced was a population of CD138-negative cells sorted from bone marrow. The clonotype originates from a donor aged 40 or over with multiple myeloma. This chain links TRBV19 with TRBJ1-2, with D unclear. The CDR3: CASSIRENYGYTF. The CDR3 DNA sequence: TGTGCCAGTAGTATACGGGAGAACTATGGCTACACCTTC.